This is a list of T cell receptor beta chains from one sample in a study of CD8+ T cells in alopecia areata. The assay was immunoSEQ multiplex PCR, and TCRdb's table has in-frame clones only and misses some. The repertoire holds about 170,000 clones, about 72% seen once, with roughly an eighth in the top ten. The sample consisted of CD8+ T cells sorted from blood, taken at week 0. The receptors come from a human donor with alopecia areata. Each CDR3 is given with its conserved first and last residue. Fields, in order: D gene, V gene, CDR3 protein. The D gene is left open where the match is weak.

.	TRBV7-6	CASSIGQDYEQYF
.	TRBV7-9	CASSFPTVFGGANVLTF
TRBD1	TRBV27	CASRDPLGQGAEQYF
.	TRBV19	CASSSEYTDTQYF
.	TRBV6-6	CASSYVERTDTQYF
.	TRBV27	CASSLTAGRQETQYF
.	TRBV5-6	CASSLGSWGSSYEQYF
.	TRBV2	CAMRVGTPTGELFF
.	TRBV6-5	CASSPGLDEETQYF
.	TRBV29-1	CSFRGPSSYEQYF